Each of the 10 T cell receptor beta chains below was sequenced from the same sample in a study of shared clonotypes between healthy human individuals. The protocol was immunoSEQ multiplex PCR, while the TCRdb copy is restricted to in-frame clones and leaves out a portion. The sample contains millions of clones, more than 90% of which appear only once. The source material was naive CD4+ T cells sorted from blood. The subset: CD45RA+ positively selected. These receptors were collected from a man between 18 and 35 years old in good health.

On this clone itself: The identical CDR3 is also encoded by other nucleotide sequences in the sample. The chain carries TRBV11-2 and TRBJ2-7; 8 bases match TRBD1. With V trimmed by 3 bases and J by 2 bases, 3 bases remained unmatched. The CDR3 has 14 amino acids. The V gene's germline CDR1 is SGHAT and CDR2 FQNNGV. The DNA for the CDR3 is TGTGCCAGCAGCTTGGGGACAGGACCCTACGAGCAGTACTTC. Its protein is CASSLGTGPYEQYF.

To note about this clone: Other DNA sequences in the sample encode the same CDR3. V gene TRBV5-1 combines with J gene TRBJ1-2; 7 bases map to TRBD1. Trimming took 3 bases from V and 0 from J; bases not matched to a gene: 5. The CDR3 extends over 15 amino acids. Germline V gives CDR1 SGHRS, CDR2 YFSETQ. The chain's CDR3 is CASSSRTGANYGYTF. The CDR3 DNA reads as TGCGCCAGCAGCTCGAGGACAGGAGCTAACTATGGCTACACCTTC.

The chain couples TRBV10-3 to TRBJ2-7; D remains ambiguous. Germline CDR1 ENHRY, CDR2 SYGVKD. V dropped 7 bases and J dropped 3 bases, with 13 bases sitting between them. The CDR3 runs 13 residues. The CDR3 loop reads CAITRVEGYEQYF. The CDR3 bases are TGTGCCATCACGAGAGTGGAAGGCTACGAGCAGTACTTC.

The CDR3 DNA reads as TGTGCCACCAGCAGAGGACAGGGGTTCATGAACACTGAAGCTTTCTTT. Its protein product is CATSRGQGFMNTEAFF. V and J are TRBV15 and TRBJ1-1, with 8 bases matching TRBD1. Germline V gene lookup returns CDR1 LNHNV and CDR2 YYDKDF (reference sequence). The CDR3 runs 16 residues. The junction had 4 bases not matched to a gene; V was cut back by 1 base and J by 0 bases.

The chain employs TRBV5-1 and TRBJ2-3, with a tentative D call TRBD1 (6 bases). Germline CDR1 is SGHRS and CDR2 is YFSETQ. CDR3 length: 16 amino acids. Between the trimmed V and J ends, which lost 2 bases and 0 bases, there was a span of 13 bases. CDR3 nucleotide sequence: TGCGCCAGCAGCTTCAACAGGGATACTAGCACAGATACGCAGTATTTT. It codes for CASSFNRDTSTDTQYF.

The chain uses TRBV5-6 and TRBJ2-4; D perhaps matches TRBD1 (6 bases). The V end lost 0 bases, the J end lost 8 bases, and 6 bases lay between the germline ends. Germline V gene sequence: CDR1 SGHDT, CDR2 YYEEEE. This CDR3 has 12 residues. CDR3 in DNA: TGTGCCAGCAGCTTGGACAGGGACATTCAGTACTTC. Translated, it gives CASSLDRDIQYF.

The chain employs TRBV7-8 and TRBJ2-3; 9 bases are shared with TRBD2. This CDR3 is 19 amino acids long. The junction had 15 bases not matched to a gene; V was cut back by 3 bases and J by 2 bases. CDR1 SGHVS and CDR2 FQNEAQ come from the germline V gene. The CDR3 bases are TGTGCCAGCAGCTTCAAATCGAGGGGCGGGAGGGCTCCCACAGATACGCAGTATTTT. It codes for CASSFKSRGGRAPTDTQYF.

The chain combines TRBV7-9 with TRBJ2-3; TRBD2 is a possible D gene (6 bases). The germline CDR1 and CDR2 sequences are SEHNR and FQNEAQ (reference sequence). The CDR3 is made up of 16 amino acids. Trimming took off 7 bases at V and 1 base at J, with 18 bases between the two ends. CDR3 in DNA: TGTGCCAGCACCCTTGCCGGGGGTTTCGGCACAGATACGCAGTATTTT. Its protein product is CASTLAGGFGTDTQYF. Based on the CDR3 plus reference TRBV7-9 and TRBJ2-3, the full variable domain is DTGVSQNPRHKITKRGQNVTFRCDPISEHNRLYWYRQTLGQGPEFLTYFQNEAQLEKSRLLSDRFSAERPKGSFSTLEIQRTEQGDSAMYLCASTLAGGFGTDTQYFGPGTRLTVL.

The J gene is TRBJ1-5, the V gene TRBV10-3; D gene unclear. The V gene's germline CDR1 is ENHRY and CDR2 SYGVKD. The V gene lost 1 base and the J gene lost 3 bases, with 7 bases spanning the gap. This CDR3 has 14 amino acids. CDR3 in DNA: TGTGCCATCAGTGAGTGGGAGAACAATCAGCCCCAGCATTTT. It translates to CAISEWENNQPQHF.

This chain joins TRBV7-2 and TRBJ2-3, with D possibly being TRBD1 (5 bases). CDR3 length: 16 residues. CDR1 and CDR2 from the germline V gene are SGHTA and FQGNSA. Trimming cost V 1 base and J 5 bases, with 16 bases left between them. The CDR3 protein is CASSLGVGQGKDTQYF. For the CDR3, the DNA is TGTGCCAGCAGCTTAGGGGTGGGGCAGGGCAAAGATACGCAGTATTTT.